Listed below are T cell receptor beta chains from one sample, sequenced in a study of blood T cell repertoires in COVID-19. The protocol was immunoSEQ multiplex PCR, while the TCRdb copy is restricted to in-frame clones and leaves out a portion. Found here are around 130,000 clones, 84% of them singletons; the top ten hold about 1.5%. Sample: peripheral blood. The origin of the receptors is a man in his 60s with acute or convalescent COVID-19. CDR3s include the opening cysteine and the closing phenylalanine or tryptophan. D genes are given only for firm matches. Clone sizes are given selectively: once, few, many, or a class where the clone is expanded.

j_gene,abundance,v_gene,d_gene,CDR3nt,CDR3aa
TRBJ2-7,.,TRBV24-1,TRBD2,TGTGCCACCAGTGATACGAGAACCGGGACTAGCGGGAGTTATCGGTACTTC,CATSDTRTGTSGSYRYF
TRBJ1-1,once,TRBV5-1,.,TGCGCCAGCAGCCACGGGACAAGTCAGAACACTGAAGCTTTCTTT,CASSHGTSQNTEAFF
TRBJ1-2,.,TRBV5-1,TRBD1,TGCGCCAGCAGCTTAGGGACAGCTGATGGCTACACCTTC,CASSLGTADGYTF
TRBJ2-7,.,TRBV6-1,TRBD2,TGTGCCAGCAGTGAAGCGCTGGCGGGAGTACCCTACGAGCAGTACTTC,CASSEALAGVPYEQYF
TRBJ2-7,.,TRBV5-1,.,TGCGCCAGCAGCAAAGGGGGAAGCGGGGACTACGAGCAGTACTTC,CASSKGGSGDYEQYF
TRBJ2-2,few,TRBV9,.,TGTGCCAGCAGCGTAGGTGTGGGGCAGTACACCGGGGAGCTGTTTTTT,CASSVGVGQYTGELFF
TRBJ2-7,few,TRBV5-4,.,TGTGCCAGCAGCTTTGGCGGGACTCGTTCCTTGGGGCAGTACTTC,CASSFGGTRSLGQYF
TRBJ1-1,.,TRBV29-1,TRBD1,TGCAGCGCGAATACAGGGGCGAACACTGAAGCTTTCTTT,CSANTGANTEAFF
TRBJ2-5,once,TRBV27,.,TGTGCCAGCAGCCTCAGGGGCGAAGAGACCCAGTACTTC,CASSLRGEETQYF
TRBJ2-1,.,TRBV2,.,TGTGCCAGCAGTGAGGGGACTGGATCCTACAATGAGCAGTTCTTC,CASSEGTGSYNEQFF
TRBJ1-3,.,TRBV5-1,TRBD1,TGCGCCAGCAGCTCTACAGGGGCTGACGGAAACACCATATATTTT,CASSSTGADGNTIYF
TRBJ1-5,.,TRBV20-1,.,TGCAGTGCTAGTGGTGGAGCGTCTCAGCACCAGCCCCAGCATTTT,CSASGGASQHQPQHF
TRBJ2-1,once,TRBV9,.,TGTGCCAGCAGCGTAGATGGTCAGATCAATGAGCAGTTCTTC,CASSVDGQINEQFF
TRBJ1-2,.,TRBV6-5,.,TGTGCCAGCAGTTACTCGATGACAAACTATGGCTACACCTTC,CASSYSMTNYGYTF
TRBJ2-1,.,TRBV3-1/TRBV3-2,TRBD1,TGTGCCAGCATCCAAAGAGACAGGACAGGGCGATATGAGCAGTTCTTC,CASIQRDRTGRYEQFF
TRBJ1-1,.,TRBV19,.,TGTGCCAGTAGTACCACAGGGACCACTGAAGCTTTCTTT,CASSTTGTTEAFF
TRBJ1-2,few,TRBV19,.,TGTGCCAGTAGTATAGGACAGGTCGGCTATGGCTACACCTTC,CASSIGQVGYGYTF
TRBJ2-3,.,TRBV5-1,TRBD2,TGCGCCAGCAGCTTGAGGCTAGCGGGGGCAGATACGCAGTATTTT,CASSLRLAGADTQYF
TRBJ2-6,once,TRBV6-7,.,TGTGCCAGCAGTTACACAGGGACCTCTGGGGCCAACGTCCTGACTTTC,CASSYTGTSGANVLTF
TRBJ2-2,.,TRBV6-5,.,TGTGCCAGCAGTTATTGGGACACATACACCGGGGAGCTGTTTTTT,CASSYWDTYTGELFF
TRBJ2-2,few,TRBV29-1,TRBD2,TGCAGCGTTCGTGGGACTAGCGGGAGGCCCACCGGGGAGCTGTTTTTT,CSVRGTSGRPTGELFF
TRBJ2-7,many,TRBV21-1,.,TGTGCCAGCAGCAACTCAAGGGGGGGACTAGCGGGTCATAGGTACGAGCAGTACTTC,CASSNSRGGLAGHRYEQYF
TRBJ2-6,.,TRBV18,.,TGTGCCAGCTCACTGCAACGAGTTGGGGCCAACGTCCTGACTTTC,CASSLQRVGANVLTF
TRBJ1-5,.,TRBV28,.,TGTGCCAGCAGTTTAAACGCGTTACAGCCCCAGCATTTT,CASSLNALQPQHF
TRBJ1-2,once,TRBV5-1,.,TGCGCCAGCAGCACTACCGCGGACAGCATTCTCTACTATGGCTACACCTTC,CASSTTADSILYYGYTF
TRBJ1-5,.,TRBV3-1/TRBV3-2,.,TGTGCCAGCAGTAAAAATAGCAATCAGCCCCAGCATTTT,CASSKNSNQPQHF
TRBJ2-7,.,TRBV5-6,.,TGTGCCAGCAGCTTGGCCAAGGCGGGGTACTCCTACGAGCAGTACTTC,CASSLAKAGYSYEQYF
TRBJ1-2,.,TRBV24-1,.,TGTGCCACCAGTGATTTGAGACAGGTTGTTGAAGATGGCTACACCTTC,CATSDLRQVVEDGYTF
TRBJ2-1,few,TRBV19,TRBD2,TGTGCCAGTAGCCACCTAGCGGGAGGCCAGGGGGAGCAGTTCTTC,CASSHLAGGQGEQFF
TRBJ1-4,.,TRBV6-5,TRBD1,TGTGCCAGCAGTAACCAGGGGGCGGTGGATGAAAAACTGTTTTTT,CASSNQGAVDEKLFF
TRBJ1-2,.,TRBV5-1,.,TGCGCCAGCAGCTTGGGCGGACAAAACTATGGCTACACCTTC,CASSLGGQNYGYTF
TRBJ2-1,.,TRBV2,.,TGTGCCAGCAGTGTGGCTAGTTCCTCCCCCAATGAGCAGTTCTTC,CASSVASSSPNEQFF
TRBJ1-1,.,TRBV7-7,.,TGTGCCAGCAGCGAACTTTTCAGGGGCACCGAAGCTTTCTTT,CASSELFRGTEAFF
TRBJ2-2,.,TRBV6-4,TRBD2,TGTGCCAGCAGTGACGATTATAGCGGGAGGAACACCGGGGAGCTGTTTTTT,CASSDDYSGRNTGELFF
TRBJ2-6,.,TRBV6-5,.,TGTGCCAGCCGGTCCCCGTACTCTGGGGCCAACGTCCTGACTTTC,CASRSPYSGANVLTF
TRBJ2-3,.,TRBV5-1,TRBD2,TGCGCCAGCAGCCGCGGGGGAGCGGGAGGGGGAGATACGCAGTATTTT,CASSRGGAGGGDTQYF
TRBJ2-4,few,TRBV6-1,.,TGTGCCAGCAGTGAAGAGCGGGTAGCCAAAAACATTCAGTACTTC,CASSEERVAKNIQYF
TRBJ2-3,.,TRBV7-3,TRBD2,TGTGCCAGCAGCAAGAGCGGGGGGGCCTTGGATACGCAGTATTTT,CASSKSGGALDTQYF
TRBJ1-6,.,TRBV24-1,.,TGTGCCACCCCCTATTTCGGGCAGGGGAGCAATTCACCCCTCCACTTT,CATPYFGQGSNSPLHF